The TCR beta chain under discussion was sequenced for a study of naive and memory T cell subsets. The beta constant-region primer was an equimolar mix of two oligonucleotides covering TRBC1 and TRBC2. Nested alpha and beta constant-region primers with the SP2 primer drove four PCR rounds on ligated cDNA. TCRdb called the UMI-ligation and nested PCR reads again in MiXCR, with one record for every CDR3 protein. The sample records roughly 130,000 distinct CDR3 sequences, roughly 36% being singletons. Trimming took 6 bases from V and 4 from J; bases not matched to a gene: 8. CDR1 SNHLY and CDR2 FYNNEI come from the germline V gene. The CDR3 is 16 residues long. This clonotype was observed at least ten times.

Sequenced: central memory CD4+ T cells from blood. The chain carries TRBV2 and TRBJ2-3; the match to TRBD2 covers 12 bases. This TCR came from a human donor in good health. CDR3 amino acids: CASSLGTSGLSDTQYF. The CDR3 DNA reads TGTGCCAGCAGCCTTGGGACTAGCGGGCTCTCAGATACGCAGTATTTT.